A selection of T cell receptor beta chains follows, all from one sample in a study of T cell changes during pregnancy in multiple sclerosis. TCRdb's table, derived via immunoSEQ multiplex PCR, lists solely in-frame clones and lacks some. Of roughly 71,000 clones listed, around 90% are singletons. Sequenced material: peripheral blood, taken in the first trimester of pregnancy. These receptor sequences come from a female donor in good health, enrolled as a control in a pregnancy study. Each CDR3 is given with its conserved first and last residue. The D gene is left open where the match is weak. Part of the rows lack a size; the others show once, few, many or a class for expanded clones.

v_gene: TRBV2; j_gene: TRBJ1-6; d_gene: NA; abundance: NA; len: 18; CDR3nt: TGTGCCAGCAGCCGAACCGCTAGTATAGCCCCCACAAATTCACCCCTCCACTTT; CDR3aa: CASSRTASIAPTNSPLHF
v_gene: TRBV5-1; j_gene: TRBJ2-4; d_gene: NA; abundance: NA; len: 15; CDR3nt: TGCGCCAGCAGCCCCGGGGACTCCCTCCGGGACATTCAGTACTTC; CDR3aa: CASSPGDSLRDIQYF
v_gene: TRBV4-2; j_gene: TRBJ1-5; d_gene: NA; abundance: NA; len: 17; CDR3nt: TGTGCCAGCAGCCAAGATAATCCCGGGGGTGCCCTGGGACCCCAGCATTTT; CDR3aa: CASSQDNPGGALGPQHF
v_gene: TRBV7-9; j_gene: TRBJ2-3; d_gene: NA; abundance: NA; len: 15; CDR3nt: TGTGCCAGCAGCTTACGGACGGGAGCAGCGGATACGCAGTATTTT; CDR3aa: CASSLRTGAADTQYF
v_gene: TRBV5-8; j_gene: TRBJ1-5; d_gene: TRBD1; abundance: NA; len: 16; CDR3nt: TGTGCCAGCAGCCTACCGGGACAGGGATCCAATCAGCCCCAGCATTTT; CDR3aa: CASSLPGQGSNQPQHF
v_gene: TRBV27; j_gene: TRBJ2-7; d_gene: NA; abundance: NA; len: 19; CDR3nt: TGTGCCAGAAGTTCTCCGCTACTTTCGATGGCCCGTAGGACTAACGAGCAGTACTTC; CDR3aa: CARSSPLLSMARRTNEQYF
v_gene: TRBV4-1; j_gene: TRBJ2-1; d_gene: NA; abundance: once; len: 16; CDR3nt: TGCGCCAGCAGCCAAGAGGACTGGAGCTCCTACAATGAGCAGTTCTTC; CDR3aa: CASSQEDWSSYNEQFF
v_gene: TRBV18; j_gene: TRBJ2-2; d_gene: TRBD2; abundance: NA; len: 14; CDR3nt: TGTGCCAGCCTAGGAGCGGGAAACACCGGGGAGCTGTTTTTT; CDR3aa: CASLGAGNTGELFF
v_gene: TRBV19; j_gene: TRBJ2-7; d_gene: NA; abundance: NA; len: 13; CDR3nt: TGTGCCAGTAGAAAAACAGGGTGGCACGAGCAGTACTTC; CDR3aa: CASRKTGWHEQYF
v_gene: TRBV6-6; j_gene: TRBJ2-3; d_gene: TRBD1; abundance: NA; len: 15; CDR3nt: TGTGCCAGCAGCCCAACGGGGACAGGCACAGATACGCAGTATTTT; CDR3aa: CASSPTGTGTDTQYF
v_gene: TRBV11-2; j_gene: TRBJ2-6; d_gene: NA; abundance: NA; len: 16; CDR3nt: TGTGCCAGCAGCGGACTCATCAGGTCTGGGGCCAACGTCCTGACTTTC; CDR3aa: CASSGLIRSGANVLTF
v_gene: TRBV30; j_gene: TRBJ2-7; d_gene: NA; abundance: NA; len: 11; CDR3nt: TGTGCCTGGAGTGCCTACAGAGAGCAGTACTTC; CDR3aa: CAWSAYREQYF
v_gene: TRBV28; j_gene: TRBJ2-1; d_gene: TRBD2; abundance: NA; len: 16; CDR3nt: TGTGCCAGCAGTTCCACTAGCGCTAGCTCCTACAATGAGCAGTTCTTC; CDR3aa: CASSSTSASSYNEQFF
v_gene: TRBV6-6; j_gene: TRBJ2-3; d_gene: TRBD2; abundance: once; len: 16; CDR3nt: TGTGCCAGCAGTTACCCCGGGACTAGCGGGAGTAGGCCCCCAGATTTT; CDR3aa: CASSYPGTSGSRPPDF
v_gene: TRBV11-2; j_gene: TRBJ1-5; d_gene: TRBD1; abundance: many; len: 17; CDR3nt: TGTGCCAGCAGCGCGGGACAGGGGGTAAGGGGCAATCAGCCCCAGCATTTT; CDR3aa: CASSAGQGVRGNQPQHF
v_gene: TRBV7-2; j_gene: TRBJ1-1; d_gene: TRBD1; abundance: NA; len: 17; CDR3nt: TGTGCCAGCAGCTTAGCGCCTCCGGACAGGGGGAACACTGAAGCTTTCTTT; CDR3aa: CASSLAPPDRGNTEAFF
v_gene: TRBV7-9; j_gene: TRBJ2-3; d_gene: NA; abundance: NA; len: 15; CDR3nt: TGTGCCAGCAGTCCAGGATCTAGCGGCACAGATACGCAGTATTTT; CDR3aa: CASSPGSSGTDTQYF
v_gene: TRBV4-1; j_gene: TRBJ2-1; d_gene: TRBD2; abundance: NA; len: 16; CDR3nt: TGCGCCAGCAGCCAAGTTCGCGGGAGCTCCTACAATGAGCAGTTCTTC; CDR3aa: CASSQVRGSSYNEQFF
v_gene: TRBV15; j_gene: TRBJ1-1; d_gene: NA; abundance: NA; len: 13; CDR3nt: TGTGCCACCAGCAGAGAGAGGAACACTGAAGCTTTCTTT; CDR3aa: CATSRERNTEAFF
v_gene: TRBV23-1; j_gene: TRBJ2-1; d_gene: TRBD1; abundance: NA; len: 13; CDR3nt: TGCGCCAGCAGTGGGACAGGAGTCCATGAGCAGTTCTTC; CDR3aa: CASSGTGVHEQFF
v_gene: TRBV29-1; j_gene: TRBJ2-1; d_gene: TRBD2; abundance: NA; len: 16; CDR3nt: TGCAGCGTTATGGGACTAGCGGGAGGAGTGGACAATGAGCAGTTCTTC; CDR3aa: CSVMGLAGGVDNEQFF
v_gene: TRBV5-8; j_gene: TRBJ2-7; d_gene: TRBD1; abundance: NA; len: 17; CDR3nt: TGTGCCAGCAGCCGGGCCGGAACAGGGGGGAGCTCCTACGAGCAGTACTTC; CDR3aa: CASSRAGTGGSSYEQYF
v_gene: TRBV10-3; j_gene: TRBJ1-2; d_gene: TRBD1; abundance: NA; len: 14; CDR3nt: TGTGCCAGCTTTCCAGGGGGCGCGGGCTATGGCTACACCTTC; CDR3aa: CASFPGGAGYGYTF
v_gene: TRBV28; j_gene: TRBJ1-3; d_gene: NA; abundance: NA; len: 14; CDR3nt: TGTGCCAGCAGTCCTATGGCAGGTGGAAACACCATATATTTT; CDR3aa: CASSPMAGGNTIYF
v_gene: TRBV28; j_gene: TRBJ1-5; d_gene: NA; abundance: NA; len: 13; CDR3nt: TGTGCCAGCAAGGACCGGGATAATCAGCCCCAGCATTTT; CDR3aa: CASKDRDNQPQHF
v_gene: TRBV19; j_gene: TRBJ2-7; d_gene: NA; abundance: NA; len: 15; CDR3nt: TGTGCCAGTAGTATAGGCCAGGGGCCCTCCTACGAGCAGTACTTC; CDR3aa: CASSIGQGPSYEQYF
v_gene: TRBV2; j_gene: TRBJ1-4; d_gene: NA; abundance: NA; len: 15; CDR3nt: TGTGCCAGCAGGGAGGGGCAGGGCTTCGGTGAAAAACTGTTTTTT; CDR3aa: CASREGQGFGEKLFF
v_gene: TRBV11-1; j_gene: TRBJ1-1; d_gene: TRBD1; abundance: once; len: 14; CDR3nt: TGTGCCAGCAGCTTCAGCAGGGGGGCCACTGAAGCTTTCTTT; CDR3aa: CASSFSRGATEAFF
v_gene: TRBV4-1; j_gene: TRBJ1-6; d_gene: TRBD1; abundance: NA; len: 13; CDR3nt: TGCGCCACCGCGGGACAGGGGAATTCACCCCTCCACTTT; CDR3aa: CATAGQGNSPLHF
v_gene: TRBV29-1; j_gene: TRBJ2-3; d_gene: TRBD1; abundance: NA; len: 14; CDR3nt: TGCAGCGTGGGACAGGGGGTGGGCACAGATACGCAGTATTTT; CDR3aa: CSVGQGVGTDTQYF
v_gene: TRBV7-9; j_gene: TRBJ1-1; d_gene: NA; abundance: NA; len: 13; CDR3nt: TGTGCCAGCAGCTTAGCGCGGCAGACTGAAGCTTTCTTT; CDR3aa: CASSLARQTEAFF
v_gene: TRBV18; j_gene: TRBJ1-2; d_gene: NA; abundance: NA; len: 13; CDR3nt: TGTGCCAGCTCGGAGGATTCTAACTATGGCTACACCTTC; CDR3aa: CASSEDSNYGYTF
v_gene: TRBV10-3; j_gene: TRBJ2-1; d_gene: TRBD2; abundance: NA; len: 15; CDR3nt: TGTGCCATCAGACCGGGACTAGAGAGGGTCAATGAGCAGTTCTTC; CDR3aa: CAIRPGLERVNEQFF
v_gene: TRBV6-6; j_gene: TRBJ2-3; d_gene: NA; abundance: NA; len: 16; CDR3nt: TGTGCCAGCAGTTACCGGGGGGCCATCCCCACAGATACGCAGTATTTT; CDR3aa: CASSYRGAIPTDTQYF
v_gene: TRBV5-1; j_gene: TRBJ2-3; d_gene: NA; abundance: NA; len: 13; CDR3nt: TGCGCCAGCAGCCCGGCAAGCGAGATCGCGCAGTATTTT; CDR3aa: CASSPASEIAQYF
v_gene: TRBV28; j_gene: TRBJ1-5; d_gene: TRBD1; abundance: NA; len: 15; CDR3nt: TGTGCCAGCAGCTTCGACAGGGAGGGCAATCAGCCCCAGCATTTT; CDR3aa: CASSFDREGNQPQHF
v_gene: TRBV5-1; j_gene: TRBJ1-5; d_gene: NA; abundance: NA; len: 13; CDR3nt: TGCGCCAGCAGCTTGGGAGATAGTCAGCCCCAGCATTTT; CDR3aa: CASSLGDSQPQHF
v_gene: TRBV7-9; j_gene: TRBJ2-5; d_gene: TRBD1; abundance: NA; len: 15; CDR3nt: TGTGCCAGCAGCTCGAACGACAGGGGCCAAGAGACCCAGTACTTC; CDR3aa: CASSSNDRGQETQYF
v_gene: TRBV6-1; j_gene: TRBJ2-1; d_gene: TRBD2; abundance: NA; len: 18; CDR3nt: TGTGCCAGCAGTGAAGCCCCCCTAGCGGGAGGCCTAAAGAATGAGCAGTTCTTC; CDR3aa: CASSEAPLAGGLKNEQFF
v_gene: TRBV15; j_gene: TRBJ2-3; d_gene: NA; abundance: NA; len: 14; CDR3nt: TGTGCCACCTTGCGGGATTTTGTTACAGATACGCAGTATTTT; CDR3aa: CATLRDFVTDTQYF
v_gene: TRBV6-1; j_gene: TRBJ1-2; d_gene: TRBD1; abundance: NA; len: 12; CDR3nt: TGTGCCAGCTATACAGGGGCTTCCAGCTACACCTTC; CDR3aa: CASYTGASSYTF
v_gene: TRBV6-6; j_gene: TRBJ2-7; d_gene: NA; abundance: NA; len: 12; CDR3nt: TGTGCCAGCAGTAAAACAGGGAACGAGCAGTACTTC; CDR3aa: CASSKTGNEQYF
v_gene: TRBV7-6; j_gene: TRBJ1-1; d_gene: NA; abundance: once; len: 15; CDR3nt: TGTGCCAGCAGCCCCGTGCTCAGGACAGCCACTGAAGCTTTCTTT; CDR3aa: CASSPVLRTATEAFF
v_gene: TRBV7-9; j_gene: TRBJ2-7; d_gene: TRBD1; abundance: NA; len: 16; CDR3nt: TGTGCCAGCAGCCCTCACCGGGACAGGGCCCACAACGAGCAGTACTTC; CDR3aa: CASSPHRDRAHNEQYF
v_gene: TRBV4-2; j_gene: TRBJ1-2; d_gene: NA; abundance: NA; len: 16; CDR3nt: TGTGCCAGCAGCCATCCAGAGGGCGGGCCCAATAATGTCTACACCTTC; CDR3aa: CASSHPEGGPNNVYTF